Listed below are T cell receptor beta chains from one sample, sequenced in a study of control samples from healthy donors and cancer patients. Some clones are missing from TCRdb's copy, which holds only in-frame ones; the method was immunoSEQ multiplex PCR. The sample consists of 65,000 to 90,000 clones, approximately 89% of them appearing once. Sample: blood. Receptor source: a middle-aged man in good health. CDR3s include the opening cysteine and the closing phenylalanine or tryptophan. D genes are given only for firm matches. Clone size is not always given. Where it is, it says once, few, many or a class for expanded clones.

clone_size	v_call	d_call	cdr3_length	j_call	cdr3_nt	cdr3_aa
few	TRBV6-2/TRBV6-3	NA	13	TRBJ1-3	TGTGCCAGCAGTTGGGACTCTGGAAACACCATATATTTT	CASSWDSGNTIYF
NA	TRBV27	NA	11	TRBJ1-1	TGTGCCAGCAGTGGGGGCGTTGAAGCTTTCTTT	CASSGGVEAFF
NA	TRBV19	NA	12	TRBJ2-1	TGTGCCAGTAGTATAGTAGGATATGAGCAGTTCTTC	CASSIVGYEQFF
NA	TRBV28	TRBD1	15	TRBJ2-6	TGTGCCAGCAGGACAACAGGGGACGGGGCCAACGTCCTGACTTTC	CASRTTGDGANVLTF
NA	TRBV4-3	NA	17	TRBJ1-2	TGCGCCAGCAGCCCTCTGTTTGACAGCTCTCTTAACTATGGCTACACCTTC	CASSPLFDSSLNYGYTF
NA	TRBV6-2/TRBV6-3	NA	13	TRBJ1-2	TGTGCCAGCAGCCCGGAAGGGAACTATGGCTACACCTTC	CASSPEGNYGYTF
NA	TRBV7-2	NA	14	TRBJ2-7	TGTGCCAGCAGCTTAGCGGGCGGCCTCTACGAGCAGTACTTC	CASSLAGGLYEQYF
NA	TRBV10-2	NA	14	TRBJ1-1	TGCGCCAGCAGTGATCCCCGGGGGAACACTGAAGCTTTCTTT	CASSDPRGNTEAFF
NA	TRBV19	NA	16	TRBJ1-4	TGTGCCAGTAGTAAGTCCCGGCAGGGAAAGGATGAAAAACTGTTTTTT	CASSKSRQGKDEKLFF
NA	TRBV10-3	TRBD2	18	TRBJ2-6	TGTGCCATCAGGGGGCTAGCGGGAGTCCCCTCTGGGGCCAACGTCCTGACTTTC	CAIRGLAGVPSGANVLTF
once	TRBV5-1	NA	15	TRBJ2-3	TGCGCCAGCAGCCCAGTCCTCCTCCGCACAGATACGCAGTATTTT	CASSPVLLRTDTQYF
NA	TRBV2	TRBD1	13	TRBJ1-5	TGTGCCAGCAGGGGACAGCTTAATCAGCCCCAGCATTTT	CASRGQLNQPQHF
NA	TRBV30	NA	13	TRBJ1-5	TGTGCCTGGACAACAGCGCTAAATCAGCCCCAGCATTTT	CAWTTALNQPQHF
NA	TRBV5-5	TRBD1	17	TRBJ1-5	TGTGCCAGCAGCTTGTATTTTTTGGGACAGATCAATCAGCCCCAGCATTTT	CASSLYFLGQINQPQHF
NA	TRBV7-2	NA	15	TRBJ2-1	TGTGCCAGCAGCTCGTCCTGGGGCAGGGGCAATGAGCAGTTCTTC	CASSSSWGRGNEQFF
NA	TRBV27	NA	12	TRBJ1-2	TGTGCCAGCACCTCCCGTTTTGGTGGCTACACCTTC	CASTSRFGGYTF
few	TRBV19	TRBD1	14	TRBJ1-1	TGTGCCAGTAGTAAACGGGACAGGGTTCCTGAAGCTTTCTTT	CASSKRDRVPEAFF
NA	TRBV7-3	NA	13	TRBJ1-1	TGTGCCAGCAGCTTACAGGGGATCACTGAAGCTTTCTTT	CASSLQGITEAFF
NA	TRBV9	TRBD1	18	TRBJ2-1	TGTGCCAGCAGCGCTAAAACTGCCGGGACAGGGGTCTACAATGAGCAGTTCTTC	CASSAKTAGTGVYNEQFF
NA	TRBV6-1	TRBD1	17	TRBJ2-5	TGTGCCAGCAGTGAAGTCTCCGGGACAGGGGGAGGGGAGACCCAGTACTTC	CASSEVSGTGGGETQYF
NA	TRBV18	TRBD1	14	TRBJ2-7	TGTGCCAGCTCACCACCGACAGGGGCCTACGAGCAGTACTTC	CASSPPTGAYEQYF
NA	TRBV6-2/TRBV6-3	NA	14	TRBJ2-3	TGTGCCAGCAGTTACACGGGGCTCACAGATACGCAGTATTTT	CASSYTGLTDTQYF
NA	TRBV5-1	TRBD1	15	TRBJ2-2	TGCGCCAGCAGCCCCGACAGGGGCCACACCGGGGAGCTGTTTTTT	CASSPDRGHTGELFF
NA	TRBV19	NA	15	TRBJ1-3	TGTGCCAGTAGAGAACTTCAGGGATACGGAAACACCATATATTTT	CASRELQGYGNTIYF
NA	TRBV11-3	NA	16	TRBJ1-3	TGTGCCAGCAGCTTAGATGCGCGGAACTCTGGAAACACCATATATTTT	CASSLDARNSGNTIYF
NA	TRBV7-2	NA	15	TRBJ1-3	TGTGCCAGCAGCCCAAGACATCTCTCTGGAAACACCATATATTTT	CASSPRHLSGNTIYF
NA	TRBV5-6	NA	14	TRBJ2-7	TGTGCCAGCAGCAGCGGGACACCCTCCTACGAGCAGTACTTC	CASSSGTPSYEQYF
few	TRBV11-2	NA	14	TRBJ1-5	TGTGCCAGCAGCCGGGGGGGGGACTATCAGCCCCAGCATTTT	CASSRGGDYQPQHF
once	TRBV3-1/TRBV3-2	TRBD2	16	TRBJ2-1	TGTGCCAGCAGCCAAGGCGGGGGGGCTGCATACAATGAGCAGTTCTTC	CASSQGGGAAYNEQFF
NA	TRBV10-3	TRBD1	17	TRBJ1-1	TGTGCCATCAGTGAGTCCCAAGGCAGGGGGTTGGGCACTGAAGCTTTCTTT	CAISESQGRGLGTEAFF
few	TRBV5-6	NA	15	TRBJ1-4	TGTGCCAGCAGCTCGAAGACGGTATCTAATGAAAAACTGTTTTTT	CASSSKTVSNEKLFF
NA	TRBV11-1	TRBD1	15	TRBJ1-2	TGTGCCAGCAGCCATACGACAGGGGATACCTATGGCTACACCTTC	CASSHTTGDTYGYTF
once	TRBV10-1	NA	13	TRBJ2-3	TGCGCCAGGGATGGACAGAGCACAGATACGCAGTATTTT	CARDGQSTDTQYF
NA	TRBV1	NA	10	TRBJ1-5	TGCACCAGCAGCCCGCCGGCCCAGCATTTT	CTSSPPAQHF
NA	TRBV29-1	NA	12	TRBJ2-7	TGCAGCGTGTCCCCCCGGGGTGACGAGCAGTACTTC	CSVSPRGDEQYF
NA	TRBV6-5	NA	15	TRBJ1-3	TGTGCCAGCAGTTCCCGTCCGGGGTCTGGAAACACCATATATTTT	CASSSRPGSGNTIYF
NA	TRBV24-1	NA	13	TRBJ1-2	TGTGCCACCAGTGCCGGGGCGGGGCACGGCTACACCTTC	CATSAGAGHGYTF
NA	TRBV10-3	NA	14	TRBJ2-7	TGTGCCATCAGAGGGACGGCTGACCCCTACGAGCAGTACTTC	CAIRGTADPYEQYF
NA	TRBV12-3/TRBV12-4	TRBD2	13	TRBJ2-1	TGTGCCAGCAAGGCTAGCGGGGCAAATGAGCAGTTCTTC	CASKASGANEQFF
NA	TRBV19	NA	13	TRBJ2-3	TGTGCCAGTAGGAGGGGGAATGGAGATACGCAGTATTTT	CASRRGNGDTQYF
NA	TRBV5-1	NA	15	TRBJ2-1	TGCGCCAGCAGCTACCGACAGGGAGGCTACAATGAGCAGTTCTTC	CASSYRQGGYNEQFF
NA	TRBV4-1	NA	12	TRBJ2-7	TGCGCCAGCAGCCAAGATGATGACGAGCAGTACTTC	CASSQDDDEQYF
NA	TRBV2	TRBD1	14	TRBJ1-5	TGTGCCAGCAGTCAGGGGGGAAGCAATCAGCCCCAGCATTTT	CASSQGGSNQPQHF
NA	TRBV6-2/TRBV6-3	NA	14	TRBJ1-6	TGTGCCAGCAGTTACGGACGGTATAATTCACCCCTCCACTTT	CASSYGRYNSPLHF
NA	TRBV7-3	TRBD1	16	TRBJ2-1	TGTGCCAGCAGCTACGGGACAGGGGCAGATTACAATGAGCAGTTCTTC	CASSYGTGADYNEQFF
NA	TRBV7-2	TRBD2	15	TRBJ2-3	TGTGCCAGCAGCTTCCGGGGGGGCCTCATGGATACGCAGTATTTT	CASSFRGGLMDTQYF
NA	TRBV18	NA	15	TRBJ1-1	TGTGCCAGCTCACCTTCGGGACGGCAGAACACTGAAGCTTTCTTT	CASSPSGRQNTEAFF
NA	TRBV12-3/TRBV12-4	NA	13	TRBJ1-1	TGTGCCAGCAGTAAAGACAGGAACACTGAAGCTTTCTTT	CASSKDRNTEAFF
NA	TRBV5-1	NA	12	TRBJ1-4	TGCGCCAGCAGCTTGAACGGTGAAAAACTGTTTTTT	CASSLNGEKLFF
NA	TRBV9	TRBD1	16	TRBJ1-2	TGTGCCAGCAGCTCCCTGAGGACAGGGGGAAGCTATGGCTACACCTTC	CASSSLRTGGSYGYTF